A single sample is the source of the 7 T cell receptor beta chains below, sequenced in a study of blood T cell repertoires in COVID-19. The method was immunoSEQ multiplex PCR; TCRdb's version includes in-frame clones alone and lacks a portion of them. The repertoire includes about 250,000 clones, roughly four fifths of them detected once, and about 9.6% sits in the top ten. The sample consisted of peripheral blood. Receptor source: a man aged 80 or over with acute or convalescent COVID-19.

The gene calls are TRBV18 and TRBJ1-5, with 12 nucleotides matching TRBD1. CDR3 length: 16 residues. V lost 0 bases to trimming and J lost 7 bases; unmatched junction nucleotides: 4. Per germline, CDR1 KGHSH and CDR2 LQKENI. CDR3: CASSPPGQGAGQPQHF. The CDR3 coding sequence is TGTGCCAGCTCACCACCGGGACAGGGGGCGGGACAGCCCCAGCATTTT. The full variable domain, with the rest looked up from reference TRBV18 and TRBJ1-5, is NAGVMQNPRHLVRRRGQEARLRCSPMKGHSHVYWYRQLPEEGLKFMVYLQKENIIDESGMPKERFSAEFPKEGPSILRIQQVVRGDSAAYFCASSPPGQGAGQPQHFGDGTRLSIL.

DNA of the CDR3: TGTGCCAGCAGCTTGGTAGCCGGGACTAGCGGGAGGACCACCGGGGAGCTGTTTTTT. Translation: CASSLVAGTSGRTTGELFF. The V call is TRBV5-8, the J call TRBJ2-2; 15 bases map to TRBD2. Trimming took 0 bases from V and 4 from J; bases not matched to a gene: 7. The CDR3 spans 19 residues. CDR1 SGHTS and CDR2 YDEGEE come from the germline V gene.

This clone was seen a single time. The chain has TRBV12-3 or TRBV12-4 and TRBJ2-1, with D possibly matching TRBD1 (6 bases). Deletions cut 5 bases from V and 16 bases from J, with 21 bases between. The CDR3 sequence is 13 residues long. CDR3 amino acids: CASSRSPGTHQFF. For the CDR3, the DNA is TGTGCCAGCAGTAGGAGCCCCGGGACACACCAATTCTTC.

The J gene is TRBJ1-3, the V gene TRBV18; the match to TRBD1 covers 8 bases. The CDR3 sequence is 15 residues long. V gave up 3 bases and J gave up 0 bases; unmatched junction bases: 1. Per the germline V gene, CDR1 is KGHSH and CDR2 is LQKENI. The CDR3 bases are TGTGCCAGCTCACCGACAGGGGACTCTGGAAACACCATATATTTT. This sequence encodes CASSPTGDSGNTIYF. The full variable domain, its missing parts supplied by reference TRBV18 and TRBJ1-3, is NAGVMQNPRHLVRRRGQEARLRCSPMKGHSHVYWYRQLPEEGLKFMVYLQKENIIDESGMPKERFSAEFPKEGPSILRIQQVVRGDSAAYFCASSPTGDSGNTIYFGEGSWLTVV.

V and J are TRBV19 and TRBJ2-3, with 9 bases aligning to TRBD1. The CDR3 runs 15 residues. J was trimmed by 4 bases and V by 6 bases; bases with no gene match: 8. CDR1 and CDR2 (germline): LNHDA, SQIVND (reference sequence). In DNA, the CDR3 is TGTGCCAGTAGCATGGGACAGGGCGGATCAGATACGCAGTATTTT. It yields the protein CASSMGQGGSDTQYF.

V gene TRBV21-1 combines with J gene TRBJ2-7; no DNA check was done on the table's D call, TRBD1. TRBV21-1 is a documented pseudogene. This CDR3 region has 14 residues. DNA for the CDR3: TGTGCCAGCAGCAAAGGGGGCAGGGGTTCCGAGCAGTACTTC. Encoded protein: CASSKGGRGSEQYF.

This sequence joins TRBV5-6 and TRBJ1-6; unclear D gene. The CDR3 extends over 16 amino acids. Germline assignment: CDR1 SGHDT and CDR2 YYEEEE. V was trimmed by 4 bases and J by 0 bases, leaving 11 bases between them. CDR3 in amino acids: CASSVDGSSYNSPLHF. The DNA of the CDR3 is TGTGCCAGCAGCGTGGACGGGAGCTCCTATAATTCACCCCTCCACTTT.